Below, 5 T cell receptor beta chains from the same sample are listed, as sequenced in a study of tumor-infiltrating lymphocytes in oesophageal squamous cell carcinoma. TCRdb used MiXCR to reprocess the PCR reads, holding one entry per CDR3 protein. The sample contains some 15,000 distinct CDR3 sequences, roughly 44% of which appear only once. The specimen sequenced was blood. The receptor source for this set is a male donor with esophageal squamous cell carcinoma.

This clonotype has at least ten counts. The V gene is TRBV24-1, the J gene TRBJ2-2; D is uncertain. There are 14 residues in the CDR3. Looked up from germline, CDR1 is KGHDR and CDR2 is SFDVKD. The germline V and J ends were trimmed by 6 bases and 1 base, with 8 bases remaining between them. The CDR3 sequence is CATSPRLNTGELFF. The CDR3 coding sequence is TGTGCCACCAGTCCCCGGCTGAACACCGGGGAGCTGTTTTTT.

This clonotype was observed a handful of times. A much bigger clone sits one base away, suggesting this may be a read error. The chain couples TRBV6-1 to TRBJ2-7, with 11 bases matching TRBD2. The DNA end is a closer match to TRBJ2-1, so the J assignment may be wrong. Germline values: CDR1 MNHNS, CDR2 SASEGT. This CDR3 is 14 amino acids long. CDR3 sequence: CASSGLAGPYEQFF. The CDR3 coding sequence is TGTGCCAGCAGTGGACTAGCGGGACCCTACGAGCAGTTCTTC.

This rearrangement joins TRBV19 to TRBJ1-1; D ambiguous. V gave up 6 bases and J gave up 3 bases, with 8 bases separating them. This CDR3 region has 12 residues. Germline CDR1 reads LNHDA; CDR2 reads SQIVND (reference sequence). The CDR3 region has the DNA TGTGCCAGTAGGGGTTCGGACACTGAAGCTTTCTTT. Its protein product is CASRGSDTEAFF.

This clonotype was observed a few times. A read error is possible here, since a much larger clone lies one base away. This sequence joins TRBV5-1 and TRBJ2-3, with D perhaps matching TRBD2 (6 bases). Gene TRBJ2-7 matches the end of the DNA better, so the J call may be wrong. From germline, CDR1 is SGHRS and CDR2 YFSETQ. The CDR3 is made up of 15 amino acids. CDR3 region: CASSLQGRSYNEQYF. The CDR3 nucleotides are TGCGCCAGCAGCTTGCAAGGGAGGTCCTACAATGAGCAGTACTTC.

The V gene is TRBV12-3 or TRBV12-4, the J gene TRBJ2-3; possible D gene TRBD2, 6 bases. This CDR3 has 13 amino acids. V lost 4 bases to trimming and J lost 7 bases, with 12 bases between them. The DNA of the CDR3 is TGTGCCAGCAGTTCGGGGGTTCGGTATACGCAGTATTTT. Amino acids: CASSSGVRYTQYF.